This T cell receptor (beta chain) appears in the sequencing data of a study of T cells in Graves' hyperthyroidism and ophthalmopathy. Using RNA transcripts as the source, TCR beta CDR3 regions were amplified. First-round RT-PCR of the TCR CDR3 relied on the HTBI primer set. TCRdb re-derived calls from the multiplex PCR reads in MiXCR, one entry per CDR3 protein. The sample includes some 460,000 distinct CDR3 sequences, 15% to 19% of them seen just once. Uncontrolled infections, other autoimmune diseases, pregnancy or lactation led to exclusion of patients. The germline V gene encodes CDR1 SGHRS and CDR2 YFSETQ. This CDR3 is 15 amino acids long. V was clipped by 4 bases and J by 7 bases; unmatched bases: 6.

This chain connects TRBV5-1 to TRBJ1-4; 11 bases agree with TRBD1. The receptor's source is a young woman with Graves' hyperthyroidism. Material for sequencing was blood. CDR3 bases: TGCGCCAGCAGCGTGGACAGGGGGCCGGGTGAAAAACTGTTTTTT. Protein: CASSVDRGPGEKLFF.